Listed here are 27 T cell receptor beta chains from one sample, sequenced in a study of blood T cell repertoires in COVID-19. The repertoire was sequenced with immunoSEQ multiplex PCR; TCRdb's copy has only in-frame clones and lacks some. The sample comprises about 220,000 clones, more than 65% of which are singletons, and 3% to 4.5% rests with the top ten. Input material: peripheral blood. The receptor set was obtained from a woman at least 80 years old with acute or convalescent COVID-19.

The rearrangement links TRBV7-8 to TRBJ2-6, with D perhaps TRBD1 (6 bases). Germline V CDR1 and CDR2: SGHVS, FQNEAQ. The ends were cut back, 10 bases at V and 1 base at J, with 26 bases in the middle. The CDR3 runs to 19 residues. CDR3 in amino acids: CATNWGYRVDRSGANVLTF. DNA of the CDR3: TGTGCCACCAACTGGGGGTACAGGGTTGACCGTTCTGGGGCCAACGTCCTGACTTTC.

The V gene is TRBV3-1 (or the pseudogene TRBV3-2), the J gene TRBJ2-7; TRBD2 matches 10 bases. This CDR3 has 14 residues. Germline-derived CDR1 and CDR2 are LGHDT and YNNKEL (reference sequence). Trimming took 5 bases from V and 6 from J; bases not matched to a gene: 7. The DNA of the CDR3 is TGTGCCAGCAGCGCCAGCGGGGGGGCGACCGAGCAGTACTTC. Protein sequence: CASSASGGATEQYF.

With respect to this clone: Other DNA sequences within the sample encode an identical CDR3. This chain joins TRBV5-4 and TRBJ2-5, with a tentative D call TRBD2 (6 bases). CDR1 and CDR2 (germline): SGHNT, YYREEE (reference sequence). The CDR3 has 14 amino acids. The V end was cut by 2 bases, the J end by 2 bases, with 10 bases between. CDR3 sequence (DNA): TGTGCCAGCAGCTTAGCCGGGAGTCAAGAGACCCAGTACTTC. This codes for CASSLAGSQETQYF.

The table lists this clone with a few counts. This rearrangement joins TRBV4-1 to TRBJ2-7; D perhaps matches TRBD2 (5 bases). Looked up from germline, CDR1 is MGHRA and CDR2 is YSYEKL. The length of the CDR3 is 15 residues. The ends were cut back, 0 bases at V and 1 base at J, with 10 bases in the middle. The CDR3 DNA sequence: TGCGCCAGCAGCCAAGAGGGGAGCAGGTCCTACGAGCAGTACTTC. This codes for CASSQEGSRSYEQYF.

The chain carries TRBV9 and TRBJ1-6, with D perhaps TRBD1 (5 bases). The V end lost 3 bases, the J end lost 6 bases, and 10 bases lay between the germline ends. Germline V gene data show CDR1 as SGDLS and CDR2 as YYNGEE. The CDR3 runs to 14 residues. CDR3 sequence reads: CASSARQSNSPLHF. CDR3 bases: TGTGCCAGCAGCGCTAGACAGTCTAATTCACCCCTCCACTTT.

This clone appeared a single time. The chain employs TRBV6-5 and TRBJ1-5, with a weak D call TRBD1 (6 bases). Trimming removed 2 bases from V and 3 bases from J, with 8 bases in between. CDR3 length: 14 residues. In germline, CDR1 is MNHEY, CDR2 SVGAGI. As DNA, the CDR3 is TGTGCCAGCAGTTACCACAGGGACAATCAGCCCCAGCATTTT. Protein sequence: CASSYHRDNQPQHF.

This clone was counted between two and nine times. The chain couples TRBV2 to TRBJ2-1; 7 bases map to TRBD1. The CDR3 spans 16 residues. After removal of 5 bases from V and 2 bases from J, the junction contained 9 bases not matched to a gene. CDR1 is SNHLY and CDR2 is FYNNEI in the germline V gene. The CDR3 protein is CASSKRDSKAYNEQFF. As DNA, the CDR3 is TGTGCCAGCAGTAAACGGGACAGCAAAGCCTACAATGAGCAGTTCTTC.

The chain is built from TRBV7-8 and TRBJ1-1; D uncertain. The CDR3 extends over 15 amino acids. Germline V CDR1 and CDR2: SGHVS, FQNEAQ. Trimming shortened V by 7 bases and J by 4 bases, and 19 bases separated the two germline ends. The CDR3 sequence: CASTLLIGSGTEAFF. In nucleotides, the CDR3 is TGTGCCAGCACCCTGCTTATAGGGAGTGGCACTGAAGCTTTCTTT.

The chain joins TRBV29-1 to TRBJ2-5, with D perhaps TRBD2 (5 bases). This CDR3 is 14 amino acids long. The V end lost 6 bases, the J end lost 1 base, and 15 bases lay between the germline ends. Per germline, CDR1 SQVTM and CDR2 ANQGSEA. CDR3 loop: CSVAPGGLQETQYF. The CDR3 DNA is TGCAGCGTAGCCCCCGGAGGCCTCCAAGAGACCCAGTACTTC.

This rearrangement joins TRBV6-2 or TRBV6-3 to TRBJ1-5; 12 bases agree with TRBD1. With 4 bases clipped from V and 6 bases from J, the junction kept 7 bases outside the gene matches. The CDR3 length is 16 residues. CDR1 is MNHEY, CDR2 SVGEGT, per germline. The CDR3: CASSFPGTGGSQPQHF. CDR3 DNA sequence: TGTGCCAGCAGTTTTCCCGGGACAGGGGGCAGTCAGCCCCAGCATTTT.

To note about this clone: Different DNA sequences within this sample yield the same CDR3. The chain uses TRBV11-3 and TRBJ2-1, with TRBD2 as a possible D gene (6 bases). Germline V gene data show CDR1 as SGHNT and CDR2 as YENEEA. The CDR3 is made up of 15 amino acids. V was pared by 1 base and J by 1 base, with 8 bases between. As DNA, the CDR3 is TGTGCCAGCAGCTTAGGCGGGGTTTCCTACAATGAGCAGTTCTTC. It translates to CASSLGGVSYNEQFF.

The chain couples TRBV3-1 (or the pseudogene TRBV3-2) to TRBJ2-3; tentatively, D is TRBD2 (5 bases). Per germline, CDR1 LGHDT and CDR2 YNNKEL (reference sequence). This CDR3 contains 14 residues. V was cut by 0 bases and J by 4 bases, with 8 bases left in between. The CDR3: CASSQDAGSDTQYF. The CDR3 bases are TGTGCCAGCAGCCAAGACGCGGGCTCAGATACGCAGTATTTT.

The chain couples TRBV5-1 to TRBJ2-3; 8 bases align to TRBD2. Looked up from germline, CDR1 is SGHRS and CDR2 is YFSETQ. This CDR3 is 15 amino acids long. The ends lost 5 bases at V and 6 bases at J; junction bases unmatched: 11. Written as DNA, the CDR3 is TGCGCCAGCAGTCCCCCCCGCGGGGGGATGGATACGCAGTATTTT. It specifies CASSPPRGGMDTQYF.

This sequence joins TRBV5-1 and TRBJ2-1; a weak D match, TRBD1 (6 bases). Germline CDR1 reads SGHRS; CDR2 reads YFSETQ. This CDR3 contains 15 residues. Trimming removed 0 bases from V and 4 bases from J, with 11 bases in between. CDR3 in DNA: TGCGCCAGCAGCTTGGCAGGGGTATCGTACAATGAGCAGTTCTTC. Amino acid sequence: CASSLAGVSYNEQFF.

This clone appeared a single time. The chain uses TRBV7-8 and TRBJ1-5, with TRBD1 as a possible D gene (5 bases). The CDR3 is 15 residues long. From germline, CDR1 is SGHVS and CDR2 FQNEAQ. The germline V and J ends were trimmed by 1 base and 0 bases, with 7 bases remaining between them. In DNA, the CDR3 is TGTGCCAGCAGCTTAGAGGGGTTTAGCAATCAGCCCCAGCATTTT. Translation: CASSLEGFSNQPQHF.

This clone was counted only a few times. The V and J genes are TRBV7-2 and TRBJ2-3; D remains ambiguous. With 1 base removed from V and 4 bases from J, the gap between germline ends came to 9 bases. The germline gives CDR1 SGHTA, CDR2 FQGNSA. The CDR3 has 14 amino acids. The CDR3 region is CASSLVAVSDTQYF. The DNA of the CDR3 is TGTGCCAGCAGCTTAGTGGCAGTTTCAGATACGCAGTATTTT.

The V gene is TRBV7-8, the J gene TRBJ2-3, with D maybe TRBD1 (6 bases). There are 14 residues in the CDR3. Between the trimmed V and J ends, which lost 6 bases and 3 bases, there was a span of 13 bases. CDR1 SGHVS and CDR2 FQNEAQ come from the germline V gene. CDR3: CASRAGALTDTQYF. In nucleotides, the CDR3 is TGTGCCAGCAGGGCAGGGGCCTTGACAGATACGCAGTATTTT.

This chain connects TRBV25-1 to TRBJ1-4; D is undetermined. CDR3 size: 11 residues. The germline gives CDR1 MGHDK, CDR2 SYGVNS. V was cut by 7 bases and J by 8 bases, with 8 bases left in between. The CDR3 DNA reads TGTGCCAGCAAAGCTAGCGAAAAACTGTTTTTT. Encoded protein: CASKASEKLFF.

This clone was found a few times. Other DNA sequences within the sample encode an identical CDR3. This chain uses TRBV5-1 with TRBJ1-1; maybe TRBD1 (5 bases). The CDR3 sequence is 16 residues long. V lost 0 bases and J 2 bases, leaving 14 bases between the germline ends. Germline assignment: CDR1 SGHRS and CDR2 YFSETQ. CDR3 residues: CASSLGAQGLNTEAFF. The CDR3 DNA is TGCGCCAGCAGCTTGGGGGCCCAGGGTCTCAACACTGAAGCTTTCTTT.

The J gene is TRBJ2-1, the V gene TRBV7-9; possibly TRBD1 for D (6 bases). With 2 bases removed from V and 0 bases from J, the gap between germline ends came to 11 bases. CDR3 length equals 16 residues. CDR1 SEHNR and CDR2 FQNEAQ come from the germline V gene (reference sequence). CDR3 bases: TGTGCCAGCAGCTTACCGACAGGAAGCTCCTACAATGAGCAGTTCTTC. As protein: CASSLPTGSSYNEQFF.

This rearrangement joins TRBV7-9 to TRBJ1-4; tentatively, D is TRBD1 (5 bases). CDR3 size: 13 residues. V was shortened by 5 bases and J by 6 bases, with 10 bases between the two germline ends. Germline assignment: CDR1 SEHNR and CDR2 FQNEAQ (reference sequence). The CDR3 sequence is CASSPGGYEKLFF. In DNA, the CDR3 is TGTGCCAGCAGCCCCGGGGGGTATGAAAAACTGTTTTTT.

The gene calls are TRBV5-1 and TRBJ2-2; 9 bases are a match to TRBD2. This CDR3 spans 14 amino acids. After removal of 5 bases from V and 6 bases from J, the junction contained 5 bases not matched to a gene. The germline CDR1 and CDR2 sequences are SGHRS and YFSETQ. CDR3 in amino acids: CASRPGTSPGELFF. CDR3 in DNA: TGCGCCAGCAGGCCCGGGACTAGCCCCGGGGAGCTGTTTTTT. The variable domain in full, with the rest retrieved from reference TRBV5-1 and TRBJ2-2, is KAGVTQTPRYLIKTRGQQVTLSCSPISGHRSVSWYQQTPGQGLQFLFEYFSETQRNKGNFPGRFSGRQFSNSRSEMNVSTLELGDSALYLCASRPGTSPGELFFGEGSRLTVL.

The V call is TRBV27, the J call TRBJ2-5; 7 bases match TRBD2. This CDR3 region has 14 residues. Trimming took 1 base from V and 2 from J; bases not matched to a gene: 1. The germline gives CDR1 MNHEY, CDR2 SMNVEV (reference sequence). The CDR3 here is CASSLWGGQETQYF. The CDR3 DNA reads TGTGCCAGCAGTTTATGGGGGGGTCAAGAGACCCAGTACTTC.

The chain employs TRBV3-1 (or the pseudogene TRBV3-2) and TRBJ1-2; unclear D gene. CDR1 and CDR2 (germline): LGHDT, YNNKEL (reference sequence). V was shortened by 4 bases and J by 6 bases, with 15 bases between the two germline ends. The CDR3 consists of 14 residues. DNA for the CDR3: TGTGCCAGCAGCCCCCAGATAGAGGGCAATGGCTACACCTTC. Protein product: CASSPQIEGNGYTF.

This chain joins TRBV29-1 and TRBJ2-1, with 11 bases aligning to TRBD1. The J segment lost 8 bases and the V segment lost 7 bases, leaving 7 bases of the junction unmatched. The V gene's germline CDR1 is SQVTM and CDR2 ANQGSEA. CDR3 length equals 13 residues. CDR3 bases: TGCAGCGGGGGACAGGGGGTCCTGGATGAGCAGTTCTTC. Its translation: CSGGQGVLDEQFF.

This chain connects TRBV25-1 to TRBJ1-1; no definite D call. Trimming removed 7 bases from V and 1 base from J, with 10 bases in between. The CDR3 contains 13 residues. CDR1 is MGHDK, CDR2 SYGVNS, per germline. CDR3 bases: TGTGCCAGCATGGTGGCCGAGAACACTGAAGCTTTCTTT. It is translated as CASMVAENTEAFF.

The chain couples TRBV9 to TRBJ2-7; D is possibly TRBD1 (7 bases). The length of the CDR3 is 15 residues. Trimming left V 0 bases short and J 2 bases short, with 12 bases between. Germline V gene data show CDR1 as SGDLS and CDR2 as YYNGEE. In DNA, the CDR3 is TGTGCCAGCAGCGTAGCAGGGGGGCCCCCCTACGAGCAGTACTTC. Translation gives CASSVAGGPPYEQYF. Full variable domain (outside the CDR3, taken from reference TRBV9 and TRBJ2-7): DSGVTQTPKHLITATGQRVTLRCSPRSGDLSVYWYQQSLDQGLQFLIQYYNGEERAKGNILERFSAQQFPDLHSELNLSSLELGDSALYFCASSVAGGPPYEQYFGPGTRLTVT.